A selection of T cell receptor beta chains follows, all from one sample in a study of T cell changes during pregnancy in multiple sclerosis. Only in-frame clones appear in the TCRdb table, and some are missing; sequencing was by immunoSEQ multiplex PCR. The sample contains roughly 80,000 clones, 90% to 95% of which appear only once. The specimen comprised peripheral blood, sampled before pregnancy. These receptors were collected from a female donor with multiple sclerosis, enrolled in a pregnancy study. Each CDR3 is given with its conserved first and last residue. The order of the fields is CDR3 length, clone size, V gene, D gene, J gene, CDR3 DNA, CDR3 protein. A D gene is named only where the DNA matches it firmly. Clone size is stated in some rows and not others, as once, few, many or a class when expanded.

15	NA	TRBV15	NA	TRBJ2-7	TGTGCCACCAGCAGGGACGCTAGCCAAACCTACGAGCAGTACTTC	CATSRDASQTYEQYF
15	NA	TRBV11-2	TRBD1	TRBJ1-2	TGTGCCAGCAGCTCACAAGGACAGGTCGGCTATGGCTACACCTTC	CASSSQGQVGYGYTF
14	NA	TRBV27	NA	TRBJ2-1	TGTGCCAGCAGCCTTTTCAGGGGTTGGGATGAGCAGTTCTTC	CASSLFRGWDEQFF
15	NA	TRBV9	TRBD1	TRBJ2-1	TGTGCCAGCAGCGAAACAGGGGCAACCTACAATGAGCAGTTCTTC	CASSETGATYNEQFF
17	NA	TRBV5-6	TRBD1	TRBJ2-2	TGTGCCAGCAGCATTACCAGGACAGGGAGATTGGCCGGGGAGCTGTTTTTT	CASSITRTGRLAGELFF
16	NA	TRBV4-1	NA	TRBJ1-4	TGCGCCAGCAGCCAAGAGTTGGTACAGGGTGGCGAAAAACTGTTTTTT	CASSQELVQGGEKLFF
14	NA	TRBV6-5	TRBD1	TRBJ1-2	TGTGCCAGCAGTTACTCTTGGACAGGGGATGGCTACACCTTC	CASSYSWTGDGYTF
15	NA	TRBV25-1	TRBD1	TRBJ2-2	TGTGCCAGCAGTGTGAGGGGGCGGGACACCGGGGAGCTGTTTTTT	CASSVRGRDTGELFF
14	NA	TRBV5-5	NA	TRBJ2-5	TGTGCCAGCAGCTTGGGTACAGGCAAAGAGACCCAGTACTTC	CASSLGTGKETQYF
14	NA	TRBV11-1	NA	TRBJ2-2	TGTGCCACCCGGCGGTCGGGGGACACCGGGGAGCTGTTTTTT	CATRRSGDTGELFF
14	once	TRBV2	TRBD1	TRBJ2-1	TGTGCCAGCAGTGAAGGACAGGGTCTCTATGAGCAGTTCTTC	CASSEGQGLYEQFF
14	once	TRBV7-3	TRBD1	TRBJ1-1	TGTGCCAGCAGCTCCTACAGGGGATCCCCTGAAGCTTTCTTT	CASSSYRGSPEAFF
14	NA	TRBV18	NA	TRBJ1-2	TGTGCCAGCTCCCGGACAGCGCAAAACTATGGCTACACCTTC	CASSRTAQNYGYTF
13	once	TRBV25-1	NA	TRBJ2-2	TGTGCCAGCACCGAGGGATTGAACGGGGAGCTGTTTTTT	CASTEGLNGELFF
15	NA	TRBV6-1	TRBD2	TRBJ2-2	TGTGCCAGCAGTGACTCAGCGGGGGACACCGGGGAGCTGTTTTTT	CASSDSAGDTGELFF
12	NA	TRBV5-4	NA	TRBJ2-2	TGTGCCAGCAGCTTGGGGAGCGGGGAGCTGTTTTTT	CASSLGSGELFF
17	NA	TRBV4-1	NA	TRBJ1-1	TGCGCCAGCAGCCAAGAGGCCGCAGGGGCCAGTGTGTCTGAAGCTTTCTTT	CASSQEAAGASVSEAFF
15	NA	TRBV7-9	NA	TRBJ1-6	TGTGCCAGCAGCTTCCAGGCTGGCAGTGCCTCACCCCTCCACTTT	CASSFQAGSASPLHF
14	NA	TRBV11-3	NA	TRBJ1-2	TGTGCCAGCAGCTTAGATAGCGGAGGCTATGGCTACACCTTC	CASSLDSGGYGYTF
15	NA	TRBV5-8	TRBD2	TRBJ2-7	TGTGCCAGCAGCTTGTTGCCTAGCGGTGCCTACGAGCAGTACTTC	CASSLLPSGAYEQYF
13	NA	TRBV30	NA	TRBJ2-7	TGTGCCTGGAGTGTGGACAGCTCCTACGAGCAGTACTTC	CAWSVDSSYEQYF
13	NA	TRBV29-1	TRBD1	TRBJ2-7	TGCAGCGTACCGGGACAGGGGATTGGGGGGCAGTACTTC	CSVPGQGIGGQYF
17	NA	TRBV9	TRBD1	TRBJ2-6	TGTGCCAGCAGCTCGTCAAGGGGGCTTCAAGGGGCCAACGTCCTGACTTTC	CASSSSRGLQGANVLTF
15	NA	TRBV10-3	TRBD1	TRBJ1-4	TGTGCCATCAGCAGGGGGGACAGTACTAATGAAAAACTGTTTTTT	CAISRGDSTNEKLFF
16	NA	TRBV14	TRBD2	TRBJ2-1	TGTGCCAGCAGCCAAGACCTAGCGGGGTTTTACAATGAGCAGTTCTTC	CASSQDLAGFYNEQFF
15	NA	TRBV7-9	NA	TRBJ1-1	TGTGCCAGCAGCTTAACTGGACAGATGAACACTGAAGCTTTCTTT	CASSLTGQMNTEAFF
17	NA	TRBV6-1	NA	TRBJ2-1	TGTGCCAGCAGTGAAGCTGACTTCACAAGCTCCTACAATGAGCAGTTCTTC	CASSEADFTSSYNEQFF
13	NA	TRBV7-6	TRBD1	TRBJ1-2	TGTGCCAGCCGGCCCCAGGGGGACCTGGGCTACACCTTC	CASRPQGDLGYTF
15	NA	TRBV19	TRBD1	TRBJ1-5	TGTGCCAGTAGTCCATTGGACAGGGGGGATCAGCCCCAGCATTTT	CASSPLDRGDQPQHF
14	NA	TRBV7-8	NA	TRBJ1-5	TGTGCCAGCAGCTCTATAACCGGAGGTCAGCCCCAGCATTTT	CASSSITGGQPQHF
14	NA	TRBV7-9	NA	TRBJ1-6	TGTGCCAGCAGCCGAAGACAATTAGGCTCACCCCTCCACTTT	CASSRRQLGSPLHF
16	NA	TRBV6-1	NA	TRBJ2-5	TGTGCCAGCAGTGAATCTATTGGGCAGAGTCAAGAGACCCAGTACTTC	CASSESIGQSQETQYF
10	NA	TRBV7-9	NA	TRBJ2-1	TGTGCCAGCAGTAACCCGGTAAAGTTCTTC	CASSNPVKFF
14	NA	TRBV13	NA	TRBJ1-1	TGTGCCAGCAGTGTCTTTAAGAGGTGGACTGAAGCTTTCTTT	CASSVFKRWTEAFF
14	NA	TRBV7-8	TRBD1	TRBJ2-3	TGTGCCAGCAGCTGGGACAGGGAGTCAGATACGCAGTATTTT	CASSWDRESDTQYF
13	NA	TRBV5-4	NA	TRBJ1-1	TGTGCCAGCAGCTTGCCCATGAACACTGAAGCTTTCTTT	CASSLPMNTEAFF
15	NA	TRBV7-9	NA	TRBJ1-3	TGTGCCAGCAGCCGGGACATGAGGTCCGCGGGCACCATATATTTT	CASSRDMRSAGTIYF
16	NA	TRBV7-8	NA	TRBJ2-5	TGTGCCAGCAGCCAGAAGAGGGGGGGGCCACAAGAGACCCAGTACTTC	CASSQKRGGPQETQYF
15	few	TRBV7-3	NA	TRBJ2-2	TGTGCCAGCAGCGGCCAATCAGGGGCGGCCGGGGAGCTGTTTTTT	CASSGQSGAAGELFF
16	NA	TRBV10-3	TRBD1	TRBJ2-7	TGTGCCATCAGAGGCACGACAGGGAACATTACCTACGAGCAGTACTTC	CAIRGTTGNITYEQYF
16	NA	TRBV5-1	TRBD2	TRBJ2-1	TGCGCCAGCAGCTCGTCCCTAGCGGGGGGCTCCAATGAGCAGTTCTTC	CASSSSLAGGSNEQFF
15	NA	TRBV18	TRBD1	TRBJ2-5	TGTGCCAGCTCTCCCGTGGACAGGGACCCGAGGGTCCAGTACTTC	CASSPVDRDPRVQYF
12	NA	TRBV5-6	NA	TRBJ1-6	TGTGCCAGCACAAACGGTGTCGATACCCTCCACTTT	CASTNGVDTLHF
14	NA	TRBV6-6	NA	TRBJ2-2	TGTGCCTCCTGGGGGACACCCACCACCGGGGAGCTGTTTTTT	CASWGTPTTGELFF
16	NA	TRBV11-2	TRBD2	TRBJ2-5	TGTGCCAGCAGCCTTAGGAGGCGGGGGGGCTGGGAGACCCAGTACTTC	CASSLRRRGGWETQYF
13	NA	TRBV19	NA	TRBJ1-2	TGTGCCAGTACACAGGGAATAGGCTATGGCTACACCTTC	CASTQGIGYGYTF